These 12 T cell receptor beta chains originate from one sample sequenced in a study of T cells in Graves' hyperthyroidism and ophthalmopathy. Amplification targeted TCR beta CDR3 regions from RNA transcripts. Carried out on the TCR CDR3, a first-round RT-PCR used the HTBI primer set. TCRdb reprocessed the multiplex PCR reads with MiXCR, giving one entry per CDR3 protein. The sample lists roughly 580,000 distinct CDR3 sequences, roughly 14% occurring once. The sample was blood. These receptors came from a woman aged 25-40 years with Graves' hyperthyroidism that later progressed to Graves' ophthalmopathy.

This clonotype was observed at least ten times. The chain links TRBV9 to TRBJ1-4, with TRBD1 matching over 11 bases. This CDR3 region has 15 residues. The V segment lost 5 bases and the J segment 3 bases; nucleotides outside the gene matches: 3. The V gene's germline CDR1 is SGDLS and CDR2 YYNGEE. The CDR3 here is CASRGQGAANEKLFF. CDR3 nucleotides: TGTGCCAGCAGAGGACAGGGGGCTGCTAATGAAAAACTGTTTTTT.

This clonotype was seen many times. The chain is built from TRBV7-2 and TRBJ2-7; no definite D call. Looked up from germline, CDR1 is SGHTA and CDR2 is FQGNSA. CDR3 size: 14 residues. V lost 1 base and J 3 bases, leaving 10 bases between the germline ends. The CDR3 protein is CASSLGFGYYEQYF. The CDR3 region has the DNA TGTGCCAGCAGCTTAGGCTTCGGATACTACGAGCAGTACTTC.

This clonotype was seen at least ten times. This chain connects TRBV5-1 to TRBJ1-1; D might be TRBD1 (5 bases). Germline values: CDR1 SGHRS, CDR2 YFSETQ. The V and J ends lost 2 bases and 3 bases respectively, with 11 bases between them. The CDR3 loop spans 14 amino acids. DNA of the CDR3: TGCGCCAGCAGCTTACAGGTCGAGGACACTGAAGCTTTCTTT. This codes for CASSLQVEDTEAFF.

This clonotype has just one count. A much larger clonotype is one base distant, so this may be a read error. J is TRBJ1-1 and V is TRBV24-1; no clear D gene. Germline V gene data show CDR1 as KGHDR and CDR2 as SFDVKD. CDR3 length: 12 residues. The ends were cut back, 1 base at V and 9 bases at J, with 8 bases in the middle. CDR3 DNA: TGTGCCACCAGTGATTTTCAGGAGAAAGCTTTCTTT. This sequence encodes CATSDFQEKAFF.

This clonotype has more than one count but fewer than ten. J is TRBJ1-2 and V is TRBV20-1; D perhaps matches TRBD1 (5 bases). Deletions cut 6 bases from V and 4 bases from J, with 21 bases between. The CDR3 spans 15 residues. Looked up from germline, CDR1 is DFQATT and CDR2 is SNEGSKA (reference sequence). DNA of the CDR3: TGCAGTGCGCCGCTGACCTCGGGGGAAGGCTATGGCTACACCTTC. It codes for CSAPLTSGEGYGYTF.

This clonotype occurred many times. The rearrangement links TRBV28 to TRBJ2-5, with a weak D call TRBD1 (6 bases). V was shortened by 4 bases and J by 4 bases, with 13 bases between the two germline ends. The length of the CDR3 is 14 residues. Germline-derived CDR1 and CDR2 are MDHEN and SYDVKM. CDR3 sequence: CASSYRDWAETQYF. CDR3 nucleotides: TGTGCCAGCAGTTACAGGGATTGGGCAGAGACCCAGTACTTC.

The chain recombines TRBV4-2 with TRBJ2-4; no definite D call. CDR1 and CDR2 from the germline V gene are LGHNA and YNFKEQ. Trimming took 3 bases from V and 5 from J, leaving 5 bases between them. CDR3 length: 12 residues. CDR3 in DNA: TGTGCCAGCAGCCATGGGGAAAACATTCAGTACTTC. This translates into CASSHGENIQYF.

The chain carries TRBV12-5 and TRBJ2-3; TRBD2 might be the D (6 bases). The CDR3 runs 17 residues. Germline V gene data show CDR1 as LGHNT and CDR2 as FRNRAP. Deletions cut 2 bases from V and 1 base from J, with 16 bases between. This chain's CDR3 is CASGLKRDWRGTDTQYF. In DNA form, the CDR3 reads TGTGCTAGTGGTTTGAAACGGGACTGGCGAGGCACAGATACGCAGTATTTT.

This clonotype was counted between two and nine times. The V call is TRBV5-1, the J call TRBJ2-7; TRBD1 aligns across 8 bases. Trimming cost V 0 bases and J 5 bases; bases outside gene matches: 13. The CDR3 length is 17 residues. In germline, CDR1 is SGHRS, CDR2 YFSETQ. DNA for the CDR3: TGCGCCAGCAGCTTGGCCCGCCTGGACAGGGTCGACCACGAGCAGTACTTC. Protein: CASSLARLDRVDHEQYF. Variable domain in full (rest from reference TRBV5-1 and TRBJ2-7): KAGVTQTPRYLIKTRGQQVTLSCSPISGHRSVSWYQQTPGQGLQFLFEYFSETQRNKGNFPGRFSGRQFSNSRSEMNVSTLELGDSALYLCASSLARLDRVDHEQYFGPGTRLTVT.

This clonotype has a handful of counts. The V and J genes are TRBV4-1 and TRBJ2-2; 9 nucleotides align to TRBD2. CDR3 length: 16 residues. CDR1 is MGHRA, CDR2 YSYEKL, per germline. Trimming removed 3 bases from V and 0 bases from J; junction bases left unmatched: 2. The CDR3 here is CASSHLAGANTGELFF. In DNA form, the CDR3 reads TGCGCCAGCAGCCATTTAGCGGGAGCGAACACCGGGGAGCTGTTTTTT.

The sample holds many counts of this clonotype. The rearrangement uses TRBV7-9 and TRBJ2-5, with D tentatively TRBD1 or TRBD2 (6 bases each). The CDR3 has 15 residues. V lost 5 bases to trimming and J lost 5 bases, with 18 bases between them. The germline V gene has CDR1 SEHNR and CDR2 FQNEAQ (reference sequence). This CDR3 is CASSPPPGAGETQYF. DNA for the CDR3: TGTGCCAGCAGCCCACCACCGGGGGCGGGGGAGACCCAGTACTTC.

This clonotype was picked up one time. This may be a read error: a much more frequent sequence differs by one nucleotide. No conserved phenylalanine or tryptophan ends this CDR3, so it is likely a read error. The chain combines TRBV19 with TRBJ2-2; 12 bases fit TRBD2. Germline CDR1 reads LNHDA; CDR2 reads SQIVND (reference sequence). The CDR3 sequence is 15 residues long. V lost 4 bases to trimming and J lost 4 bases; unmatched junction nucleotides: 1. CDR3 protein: CASSRGLAGTGELFY. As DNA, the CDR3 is TGTGCCAGTAGTAGGGGACTAGCGGGCACCGGGGAGCTGTTTTAT.